This T cell receptor beta chain was obtained from a study of beta chain features in type 1 diabetes. Overall study context: Patients shared similar age, gender and cell yields with healthy donors.

Study-level points and caveats: It was possible that PCR favored shorter templates, equally so in patients and controls. Type 1 diabetes patients had moderately but significantly shorter TCRB CDR3s in all four CD4+ subsets.

Every bit of the isolated RNA underwent reverse transcription, so sequencing read expressed TCRB transcripts. Profiling relied on immunoSEQ multiplex PCR, and the TCRdb table lists in-frame clones only, not all of them. The table lists approximately 600,000 clones, roughly an eighth of them singletons. One heparinised draw, averaging about 0.11 L, was taken per donor. Points on this clone: The antigen is undetermined.

Sequenced material: naive CD4+ T cells from blood. This receptor was obtained from a man younger than 40 with type 1 diabetes.

The CDR3 reads CASSLGEHTGELFF. The CDR3 DNA follows: TGTGCCAGCAGCTTGGGGGAGCACACCGGGGAGCTGTTTTTT. V usage is TRBV11-3 and J usage is TRBJ2-2; D tentatively fits TRBD1 or TRBD2 (5 bases each). With 3 bases removed from V and 3 bases from J, the gap between germline ends came to 8 bases. Germline V lookup: CDR1 SGHNT, CDR2 YENEEA. This CDR3 is 14 amino acids long.